The clone carrying this T cell receptor (beta chain) is medium-sized by share. Antigen specificity is unknown. The entry originates in a study of cytomegalovirus exposure and HLA in healthy donors. With 60 Vbeta and 13 Jbeta primers, the PCR was carried out. Libraries were prepared by immunoSEQ multiplex PCR; TCRdb keeps only in-frame clonotypes and omits some of them. This sample has approximately 170,000 clones, with over 80% found just once. Findings and caveats of the study: A later analysis showed HLA-associated TCR beta chains outstripping equally common others in clonal expansion.

The clonotype originates from a male donor in good health and CMV-seronegative. Sequenced input: PBMCs.

CDR3 nucleotides: TGTGCCAGCAGCGAGAGTAACACCGGGGAGCTGTTTTTT. Amino acid sequence: CASSESNTGELFF. The chain carries TRBV6-4 and TRBJ2-2; unclear D gene. This CDR3 has 13 amino acids. Looked up from germline, CDR1 is MRHNA and CDR2 is SNTAGT. V lost 6 bases, J lost 2 bases, and 7 bases lay in between.